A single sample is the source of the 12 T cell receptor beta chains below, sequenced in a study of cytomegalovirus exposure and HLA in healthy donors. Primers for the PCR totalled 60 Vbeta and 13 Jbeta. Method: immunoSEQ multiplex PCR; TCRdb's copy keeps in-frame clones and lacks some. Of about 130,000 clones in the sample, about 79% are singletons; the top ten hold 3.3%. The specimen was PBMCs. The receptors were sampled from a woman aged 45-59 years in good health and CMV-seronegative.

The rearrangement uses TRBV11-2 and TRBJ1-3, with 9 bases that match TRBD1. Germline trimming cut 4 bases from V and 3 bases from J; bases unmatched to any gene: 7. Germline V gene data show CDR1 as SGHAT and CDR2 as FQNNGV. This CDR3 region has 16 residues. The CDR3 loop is CASSSLQGARGNTIYF. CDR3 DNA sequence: TGTGCCAGCAGCTCCCTACAGGGGGCTCGTGGAAACACCATATATTTT.

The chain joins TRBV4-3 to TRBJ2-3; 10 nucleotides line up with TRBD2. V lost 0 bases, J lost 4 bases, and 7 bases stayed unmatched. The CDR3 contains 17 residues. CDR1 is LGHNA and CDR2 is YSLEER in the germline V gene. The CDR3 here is CASSQESGLAGADTQYF. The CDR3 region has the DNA TGCGCCAGCAGCCAAGAATCGGGGCTAGCGGGAGCAGATACGCAGTATTTT.

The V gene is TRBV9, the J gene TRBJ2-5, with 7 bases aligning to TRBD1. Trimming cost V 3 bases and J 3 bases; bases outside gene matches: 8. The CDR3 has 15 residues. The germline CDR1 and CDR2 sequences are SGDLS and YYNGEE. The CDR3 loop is CASSAQTGTKETQYF. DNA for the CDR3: TGTGCCAGCAGCGCCCAGACAGGGACGAAAGAGACCCAGTACTTC. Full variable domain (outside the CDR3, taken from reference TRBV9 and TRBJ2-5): DSGVTQTPKHLITATGQRVTLRCSPRSGDLSVYWYQQSLDQGLQFLIQYYNGEERAKGNILERFSAQQFPDLHSELNLSSLELGDSALYFCASSAQTGTKETQYFGPGTRLLVL.

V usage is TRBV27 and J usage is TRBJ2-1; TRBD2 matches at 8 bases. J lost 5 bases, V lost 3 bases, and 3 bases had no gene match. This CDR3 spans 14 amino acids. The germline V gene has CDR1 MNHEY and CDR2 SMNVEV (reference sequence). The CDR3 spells CASSFSGTNNEQFF. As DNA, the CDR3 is TGTGCCAGCAGTTTTAGCGGGACGAACAATGAGCAGTTCTTC.

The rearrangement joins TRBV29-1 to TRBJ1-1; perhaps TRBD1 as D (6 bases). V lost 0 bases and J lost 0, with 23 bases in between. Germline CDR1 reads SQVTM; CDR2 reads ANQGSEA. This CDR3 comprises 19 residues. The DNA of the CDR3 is TGCAGCGTTGAAGATCTGGGCCACAGGGCCCCCCCCCTGAACACTGAAGCTTTCTTT. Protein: CSVEDLGHRAPPLNTEAFF.

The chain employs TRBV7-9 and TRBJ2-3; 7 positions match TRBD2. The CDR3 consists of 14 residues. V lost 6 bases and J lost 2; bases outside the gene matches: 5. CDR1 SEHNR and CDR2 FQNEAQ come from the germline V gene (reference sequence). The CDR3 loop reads CASRARDYTDTQYF. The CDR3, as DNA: TGTGCCAGCAGAGCTCGGGACTACACAGATACGCAGTATTTT.

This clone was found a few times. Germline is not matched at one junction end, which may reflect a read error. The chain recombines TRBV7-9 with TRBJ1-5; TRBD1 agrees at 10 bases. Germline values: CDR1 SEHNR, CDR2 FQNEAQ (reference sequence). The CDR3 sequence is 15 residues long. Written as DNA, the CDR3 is TGTTCCAGCAGCTTAGTGGGGACAGGGGCCCAGCCCCAGCATTTT. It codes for CSSSLVGTGAQPQHF.

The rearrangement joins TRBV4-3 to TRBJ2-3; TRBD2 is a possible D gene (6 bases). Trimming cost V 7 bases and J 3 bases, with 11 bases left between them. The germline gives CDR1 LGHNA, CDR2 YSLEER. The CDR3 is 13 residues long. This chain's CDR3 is CASKRAGTDTQYF. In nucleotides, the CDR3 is TGCGCCAGCAAGCGGGCGGGGACAGATACGCAGTATTTT.

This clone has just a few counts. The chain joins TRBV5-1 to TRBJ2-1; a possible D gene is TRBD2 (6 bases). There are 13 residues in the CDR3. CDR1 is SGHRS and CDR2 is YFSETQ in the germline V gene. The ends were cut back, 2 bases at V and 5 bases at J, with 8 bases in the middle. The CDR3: CASSFVADNEQFF. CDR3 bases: TGCGCCAGCAGCTTCGTAGCGGACAATGAGCAGTTCTTC.

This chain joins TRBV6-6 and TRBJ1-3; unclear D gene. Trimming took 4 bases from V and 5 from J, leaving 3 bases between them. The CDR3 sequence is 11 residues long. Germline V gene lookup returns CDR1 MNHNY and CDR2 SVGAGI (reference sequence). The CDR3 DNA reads TGTGCCAGCAGTTCTAGAAACACCATATATTTT. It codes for CASSSRNTIYF.

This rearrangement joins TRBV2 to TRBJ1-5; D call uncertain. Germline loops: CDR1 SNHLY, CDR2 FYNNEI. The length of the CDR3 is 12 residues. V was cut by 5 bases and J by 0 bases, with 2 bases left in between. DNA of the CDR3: TGTGCCAGCAGTTATAGCAATCAGCCCCAGCATTTT. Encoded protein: CASSYSNQPQHF.

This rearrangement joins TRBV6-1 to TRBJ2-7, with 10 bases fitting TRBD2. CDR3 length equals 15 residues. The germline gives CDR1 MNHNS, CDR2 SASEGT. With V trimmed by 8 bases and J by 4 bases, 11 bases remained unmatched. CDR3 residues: CASALAGLAFYEQYF. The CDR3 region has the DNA TGTGCCAGCGCTCTTGCGGGACTAGCGTTTTACGAGCAGTACTTC.